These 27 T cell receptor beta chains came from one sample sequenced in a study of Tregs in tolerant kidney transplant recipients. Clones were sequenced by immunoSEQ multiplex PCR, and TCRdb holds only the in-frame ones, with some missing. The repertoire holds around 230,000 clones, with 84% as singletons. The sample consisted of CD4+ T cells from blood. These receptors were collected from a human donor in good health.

CDR3 amino acids: CASSRQGQGAVNEQFF. Here the CDR3 DNA reads TGTGCCAGCAGCCGCCAGGGACAGGGGGCAGTGAATGAGCAGTTCTTC. The J gene is TRBJ2-1, the V gene TRBV11-3, with 12 nucleotides matching TRBD1. V shed 5 bases, J shed 7 bases, and the junction held 9 bases outside the gene matches. The CDR3 runs to 16 residues. Germline values: CDR1 SGHNT, CDR2 YENEEA.

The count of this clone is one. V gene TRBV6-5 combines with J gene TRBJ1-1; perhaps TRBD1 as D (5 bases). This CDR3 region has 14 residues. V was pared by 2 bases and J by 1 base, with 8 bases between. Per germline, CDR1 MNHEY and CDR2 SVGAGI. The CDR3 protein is CASSYAGRNTEAFF. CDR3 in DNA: TGTGCCAGCAGTTACGCAGGGAGGAACACTGAAGCTTTCTTT.

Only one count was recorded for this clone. The CDR3 reads CSVGQGASYGYTF. The CDR3, as DNA: TGCAGCGTGGGACAGGGAGCGAGCTATGGCTACACCTTC. The rearrangement uses TRBV29-1 and TRBJ1-2; 9 bases agree with TRBD1. The germline V gene has CDR1 SQVTM and CDR2 ANQGSEA. The CDR3 runs to 13 residues. V shed 6 bases and J 4 bases; nucleotides not matched to a gene: 6.

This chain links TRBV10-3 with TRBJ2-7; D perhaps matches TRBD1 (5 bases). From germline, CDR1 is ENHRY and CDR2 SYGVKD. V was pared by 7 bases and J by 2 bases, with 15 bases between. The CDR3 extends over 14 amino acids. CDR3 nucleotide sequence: TGTGCCATCAAAGCGACAGAGCTCACCTACGAGCAGTACTTC. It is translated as CAIKATELTYEQYF.

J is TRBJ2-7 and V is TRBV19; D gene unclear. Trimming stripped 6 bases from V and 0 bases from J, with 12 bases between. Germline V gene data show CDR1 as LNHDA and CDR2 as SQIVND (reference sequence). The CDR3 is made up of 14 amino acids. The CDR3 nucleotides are TGTGCCAGTAGCTCCGGGTTTCACTCCTACGAGCAGTACTTC. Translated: CASSSGFHSYEQYF.

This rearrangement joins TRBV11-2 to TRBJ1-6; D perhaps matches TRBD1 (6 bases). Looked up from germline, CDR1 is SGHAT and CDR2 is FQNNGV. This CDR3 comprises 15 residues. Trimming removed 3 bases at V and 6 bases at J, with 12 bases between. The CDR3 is CASSFQGGLNSPLHF. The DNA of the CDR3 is TGTGCCAGCAGCTTCCAAGGGGGACTTAATTCACCCCTCCACTTT.

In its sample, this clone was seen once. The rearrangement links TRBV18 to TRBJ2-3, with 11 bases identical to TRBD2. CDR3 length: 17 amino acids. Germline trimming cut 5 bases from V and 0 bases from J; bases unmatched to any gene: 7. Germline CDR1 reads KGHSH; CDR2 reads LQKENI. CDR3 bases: TGTGCCAGCTCAGGCCTAGCGGGAGGAGGTAGCACAGATACGCAGTATTTT. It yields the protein CASSGLAGGGSTDTQYF.

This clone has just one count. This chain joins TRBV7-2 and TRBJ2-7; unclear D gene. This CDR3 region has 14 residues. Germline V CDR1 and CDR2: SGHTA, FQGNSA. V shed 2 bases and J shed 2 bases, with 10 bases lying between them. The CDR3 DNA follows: TGTGCCAGCAGCTTACAGGACCGAGCCTACGAGCAGTACTTC. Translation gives CASSLQDRAYEQYF.

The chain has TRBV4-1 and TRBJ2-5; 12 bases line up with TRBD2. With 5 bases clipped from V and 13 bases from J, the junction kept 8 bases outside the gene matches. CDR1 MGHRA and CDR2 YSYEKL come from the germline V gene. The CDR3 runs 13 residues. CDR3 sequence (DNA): TGCGCCAGCAGCTCCGCTAGCGGGGGGGCCCCGTACTTC. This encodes CASSSASGGAPYF.

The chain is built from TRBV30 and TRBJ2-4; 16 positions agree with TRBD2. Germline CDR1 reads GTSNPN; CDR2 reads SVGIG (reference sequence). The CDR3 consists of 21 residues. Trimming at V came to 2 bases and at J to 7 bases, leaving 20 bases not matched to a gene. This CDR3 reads CAWSSPGLAGGPGSLVNIQYF. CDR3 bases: TGTGCCTGGAGTTCCCCGGGACTAGCGGGAGGGCCGGGGTCTCTAGTGAACATTCAGTACTTC.

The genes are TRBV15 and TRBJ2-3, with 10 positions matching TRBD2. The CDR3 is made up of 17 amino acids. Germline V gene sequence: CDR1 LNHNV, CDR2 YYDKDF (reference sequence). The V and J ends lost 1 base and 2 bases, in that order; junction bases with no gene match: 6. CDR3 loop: CATSRGASGGTTDTQYF. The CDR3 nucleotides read TGTGCCACCAGCAGAGGGGCTAGCGGGGGAACCACAGATACGCAGTATTTT.

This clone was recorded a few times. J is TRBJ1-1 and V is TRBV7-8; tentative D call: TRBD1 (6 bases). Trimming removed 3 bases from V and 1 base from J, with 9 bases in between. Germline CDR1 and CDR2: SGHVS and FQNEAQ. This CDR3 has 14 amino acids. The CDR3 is CASSFRTANTEAFF. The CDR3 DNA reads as TGTGCCAGCAGCTTCCGGACAGCGAACACTGAAGCTTTCTTT.

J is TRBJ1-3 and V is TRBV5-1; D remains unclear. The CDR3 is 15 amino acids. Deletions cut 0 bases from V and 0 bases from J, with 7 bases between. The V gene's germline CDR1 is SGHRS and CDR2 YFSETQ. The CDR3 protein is CASSLEHSSGNTIYF. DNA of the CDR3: TGCGCCAGCAGCTTGGAACATTCCTCTGGAAACACCATATATTTT.

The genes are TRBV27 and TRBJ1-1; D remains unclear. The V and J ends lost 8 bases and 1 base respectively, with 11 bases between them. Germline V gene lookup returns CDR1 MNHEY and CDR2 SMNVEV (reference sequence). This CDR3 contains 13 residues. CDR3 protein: CASSALQNTEAFF. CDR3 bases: TGTGCCAGCTCAGCCCTTCAGAACACTGAAGCTTTCTTT.

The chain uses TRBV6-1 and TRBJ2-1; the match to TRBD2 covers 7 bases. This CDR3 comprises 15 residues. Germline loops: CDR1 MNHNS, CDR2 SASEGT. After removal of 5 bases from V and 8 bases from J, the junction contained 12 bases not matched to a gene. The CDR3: CASSPQGLVLYEQFF. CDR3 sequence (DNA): TGTGCCAGCAGTCCCCAAGGACTAGTTCTTTATGAGCAGTTCTTC.

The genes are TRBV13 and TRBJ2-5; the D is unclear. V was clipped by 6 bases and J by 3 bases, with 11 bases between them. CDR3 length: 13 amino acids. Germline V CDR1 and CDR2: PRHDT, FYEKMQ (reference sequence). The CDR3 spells CASSRPPKETQYF. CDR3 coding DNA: TGTGCCAGCAGTCGACCTCCGAAAGAGACCCAGTACTTC.

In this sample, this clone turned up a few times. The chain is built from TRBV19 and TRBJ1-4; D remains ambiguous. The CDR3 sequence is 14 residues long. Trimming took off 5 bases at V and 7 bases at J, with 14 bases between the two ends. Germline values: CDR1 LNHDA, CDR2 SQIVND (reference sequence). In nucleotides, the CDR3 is TGTGCCAGTAGTGATAGACAACCGACTGAAAAACTGTTTTTT. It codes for CASSDRQPTEKLFF.

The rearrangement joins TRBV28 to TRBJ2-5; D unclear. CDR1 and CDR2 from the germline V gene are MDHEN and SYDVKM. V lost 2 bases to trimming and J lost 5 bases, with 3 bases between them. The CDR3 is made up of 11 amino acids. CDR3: CASSLGETQYF. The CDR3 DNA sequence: TGTGCCAGCAGTTTAGGGGAGACCCAGTACTTC.

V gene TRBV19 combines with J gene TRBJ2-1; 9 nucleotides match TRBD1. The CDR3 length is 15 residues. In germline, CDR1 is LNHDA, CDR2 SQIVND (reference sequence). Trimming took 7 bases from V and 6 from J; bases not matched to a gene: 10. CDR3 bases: TGTGCCAGTACTCGGACAGGGGTTAATTCCAATGAGCAGTTCTTC. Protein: CASTRTGVNSNEQFF.

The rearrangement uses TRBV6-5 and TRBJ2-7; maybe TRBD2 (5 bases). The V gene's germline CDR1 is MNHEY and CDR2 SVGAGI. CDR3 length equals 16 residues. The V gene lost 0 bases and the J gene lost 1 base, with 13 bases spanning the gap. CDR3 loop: CASSYSNPGRSYEQYF. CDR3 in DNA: TGTGCCAGCAGTTACTCGAACCCGGGGAGATCCTACGAGCAGTACTTC.

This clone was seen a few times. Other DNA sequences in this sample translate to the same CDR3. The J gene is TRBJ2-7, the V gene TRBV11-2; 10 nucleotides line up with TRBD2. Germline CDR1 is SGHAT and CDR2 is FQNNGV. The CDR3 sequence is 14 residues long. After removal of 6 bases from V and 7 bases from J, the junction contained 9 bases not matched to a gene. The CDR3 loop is CASRTLAGVGEQYF. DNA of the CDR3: TGTGCCAGCAGGACTCTAGCGGGAGTAGGTGAGCAGTACTTC. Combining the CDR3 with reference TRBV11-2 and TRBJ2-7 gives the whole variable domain EAGVAQSPRYKIIEKRQSVAFWCNPISGHATLYWYQQILGQGPKLLIQFQNNGVVDDSQLPKDRFSAERLKGVDSTLKIQPAKLEDSAVYLCASRTLAGVGEQYFGPGTRLTVT.

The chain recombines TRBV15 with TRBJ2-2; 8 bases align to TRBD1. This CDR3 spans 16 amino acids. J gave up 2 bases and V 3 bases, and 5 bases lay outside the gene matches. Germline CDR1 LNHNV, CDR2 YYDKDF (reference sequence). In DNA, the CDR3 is TGTGCCACCAGCAGCGGACAGGGAAGTAACACCGGGGAGCTGTTTTTT. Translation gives CATSSGQGSNTGELFF.

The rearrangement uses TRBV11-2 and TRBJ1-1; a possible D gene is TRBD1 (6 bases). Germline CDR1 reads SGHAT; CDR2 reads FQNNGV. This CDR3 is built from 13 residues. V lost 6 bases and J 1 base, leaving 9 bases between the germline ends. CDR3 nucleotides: TGTGCCAGCAGTCGGGACACGAACACTGAAGCTTTCTTT. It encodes CASSRDTNTEAFF.

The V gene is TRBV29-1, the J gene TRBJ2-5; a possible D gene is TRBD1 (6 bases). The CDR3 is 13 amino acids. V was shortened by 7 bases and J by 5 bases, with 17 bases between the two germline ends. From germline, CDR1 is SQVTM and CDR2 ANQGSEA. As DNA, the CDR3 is TGCAGCGACTATGGAAGGGACAAGGAGACCCAGTACTTC. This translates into CSDYGRDKETQYF.

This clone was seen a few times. The CDR3 spells CASSYSGRQYF. CDR3 nucleotide sequence: TGTGCCAGCAGTTACTCAGGCAGGCAGTACTTC. The rearrangement uses TRBV6-5 and TRBJ2-7; no clear D gene. The germline V gene has CDR1 MNHEY and CDR2 SVGAGI. The length of the CDR3 is 11 residues. The ends were cut back, 0 bases at V and 9 bases at J, with 6 bases in the middle.

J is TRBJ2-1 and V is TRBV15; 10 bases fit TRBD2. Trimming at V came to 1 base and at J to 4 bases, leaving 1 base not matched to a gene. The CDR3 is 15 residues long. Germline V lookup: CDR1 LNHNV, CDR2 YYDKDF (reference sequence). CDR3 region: CATSRGAGGYNEQFF. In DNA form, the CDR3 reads TGTGCCACCAGCAGAGGAGCGGGGGGGTACAATGAGCAGTTCTTC.

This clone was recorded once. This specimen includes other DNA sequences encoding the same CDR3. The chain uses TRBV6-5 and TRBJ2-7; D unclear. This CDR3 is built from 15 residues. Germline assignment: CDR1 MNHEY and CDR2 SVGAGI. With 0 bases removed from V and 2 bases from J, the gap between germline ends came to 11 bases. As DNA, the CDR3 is TGTGCCAGCAGTTACTCGGCCAGCCCTACCTACGAGCAGTACTTC. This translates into CASSYSASPTYEQYF.